The 20 T cell receptor beta chains presented below share a single source sample, sequenced in a study of blood T cell repertoires in COVID-19. Method: immunoSEQ multiplex PCR; TCRdb's copy keeps in-frame clones and lacks some. The sample records 30,000 to 40,000 clones, 85% being singletons. The sample was peripheral blood. These receptors originate from a human donor in a cohort sampled during active COVID-19.

The genes are TRBV14 and TRBJ1-1; 9 nucleotides match TRBD1. Trimming cost V 8 bases and J 4 bases; bases outside gene matches: 8. The CDR3 length is 14 residues. Germline V CDR1 and CDR2: SGHDN, FVKESK. The CDR3 protein is CASGDRGGGTEAFF. The CDR3 bases are TGTGCCAGCGGCGACAGGGGGGGCGGCACTGAAGCTTTCTTT. Supplemented by reference TRBV14 and TRBJ1-1, the full variable domain reads EAGVTQFPSHSVIEKGQTVTLRCDPISGHDNLYWYRRVMGKEIKFLLHFVKESKQDESGMPNNRFLAERTGGTYSTLKVQPAELEDSGVYFCASGDRGGGTEAFFGQGTRLTVV.

The J gene is TRBJ2-7, the V gene TRBV24-1; 10 positions match TRBD1. Trimming cost V 11 bases and J 4 bases; bases outside gene matches: 7. This CDR3 is 13 amino acids long. CDR1 is KGHDR, CDR2 SFDVKD, per germline. The CDR3 loop is CAIPGQGTYEQYF. The CDR3 nucleotides read TGTGCCATCCCGGGACAGGGGACGTACGAGCAGTACTTC.

V usage is TRBV6-5 and J usage is TRBJ2-1, with 8 bases matching TRBD1. J gave up 10 bases and V 6 bases, and 5 bases lay outside the gene matches. Germline V gives CDR1 MNHEY, CDR2 SVGAGI. The CDR3 length is 12 residues. The CDR3 here is CASSRTGGEQFF. DNA for the CDR3: TGTGCCAGCAGCCGTACAGGGGGGGAGCAGTTCTTC.

V usage is TRBV5-1 and J usage is TRBJ2-3, with 10 positions matching TRBD2. The J segment lost 2 bases and the V segment lost 4 bases, leaving 4 bases of the junction unmatched. CDR1 is SGHRS and CDR2 is YFSETQ in the germline V gene. The CDR3 runs 15 residues. CDR3 nucleotides: TGCGCCAGCAGCATAAGCGGGGGGGCCACAGATACGCAGTATTTT. It yields the protein CASSISGGATDTQYF.

The rearrangement joins TRBV19 to TRBJ2-3; 8 bases are a match to TRBD2. Trimming cost V 5 bases and J 8 bases; bases outside gene matches: 18. From germline, CDR1 is LNHDA and CDR2 SQIVND (reference sequence). CDR3 size: 17 residues. CDR3 in DNA: TGTGCCAGTAGTTCGAAGCTGGCGGGGGGTCACCAAGGTACGCAGTATTTT. It yields the protein CASSSKLAGGHQGTQYF.

V is TRBV27 and J is TRBJ1-2; a weak D match, TRBD1 (5 bases). The CDR3 spans 15 residues. CDR1 is MNHEY and CDR2 is SMNVEV in the germline V gene (reference sequence). Trimming stripped 0 bases from V and 0 bases from J, with 8 bases between. For the CDR3, the DNA is TGTGCCAGCAGTTTATCCGGACATTCTAACTATGGCTACACCTTC. This sequence encodes CASSLSGHSNYGYTF.

The chain is built from TRBV7-9 and TRBJ1-3, with 12 positions matching TRBD1. CDR1 and CDR2 from the germline V gene are SEHNR and FQNEAQ (reference sequence). CDR3 length: 15 amino acids. V shed 5 bases, J shed 7 bases, and the junction held 6 bases outside the gene matches. The CDR3 sequence is CASSPGTGGWNTIYF. The CDR3 region has the DNA TGTGCCAGCAGCCCCGGGACAGGGGGCTGGAACACCATATATTTT.

The chain joins TRBV3-1 (or the pseudogene TRBV3-2) to TRBJ1-4; D uncertain. Trimming shortened V by 4 bases and J by 7 bases, and 4 bases separated the two germline ends. There are 11 residues in the CDR3. Germline CDR1 and CDR2: LGHDT and YNNKEL (reference sequence). The CDR3 nucleotides read TGTGCCAGCAGCCTTAGTGAAAAACTGTTTTTT. Translated, it gives CASSLSEKLFF.

The genes are TRBV21-1 and TRBJ2-7; the D call in the table, TRBD1, was not verified against the DNA. TRBV21-1 is a documented pseudogene. The CDR3 totals 15 residues. This CDR3 reads CASTGTGNNAHEQYF. CDR3 nucleotide sequence: TGTGCCAGCACCGGGACAGGGAATAATGCTCACGAGCAGTACTTC.

The chain employs TRBV6-5 and TRBJ1-1; 8 bases map to TRBD1. Germline-derived CDR1 and CDR2 are MNHEY and SVGAGI. The CDR3 runs 12 residues. V dropped 5 bases and J dropped 4; count of bases not matched to a gene: 0. The CDR3 loop is CASSTGGTEAFF. The DNA of the CDR3 is TGTGCCAGCAGTACAGGGGGCACTGAAGCTTTCTTT.

The chain carries TRBV3-1 (or the pseudogene TRBV3-2) and TRBJ1-6; the D is unclear. CDR1 is LGHDT and CDR2 is YNNKEL in the germline V gene (reference sequence). The CDR3 loop spans 14 amino acids. Trimming removed 7 bases from V and 10 bases from J, with 17 bases in between. The CDR3 region has the DNA TGTGCCAGCACCCACTCCCGCAGGATCTCACCCCTCCACTTT. It encodes CASTHSRRISPLHF.

The chain links TRBV18 to TRBJ2-7, with D perhaps matching TRBD1 (5 bases). CDR3 length equals 15 residues. V was pared by 3 bases and J by 4 bases, with 16 bases between. The germline V gene encodes CDR1 KGHSH and CDR2 LQKENI. This chain's CDR3 is CASSPSSGAGYEQYF. In DNA, the CDR3 is TGTGCCAGCTCACCGTCGAGTGGGGCAGGGTACGAGCAGTACTTC.

The rearrangement joins TRBV5-1 to TRBJ1-5; the D gene is possibly TRBD1 (5 bases). CDR1 and CDR2 from the germline V gene are SGHRS and YFSETQ. The CDR3 totals 14 residues. V was pared by 1 base and J by 4 bases, with 9 bases between. The CDR3 sequence is CASSLSGGNQPQHF. CDR3 coding DNA: TGCGCCAGCAGCTTGAGCGGGGGTAATCAGCCCCAGCATTTT.

In this sample, this clone turned up a few times. V is TRBV9 and J is TRBJ1-1, with D perhaps matching TRBD1 (6 bases). This CDR3 region has 14 residues. V lost 3 bases to trimming and J lost 2 bases, with 11 bases between them. CDR1 is SGDLS and CDR2 is YYNGEE in the germline V gene. The CDR3 nucleotides read TGTGCCAGCAGCGGCGACAGGTCAAACACTGAAGCTTTCTTT. Translation: CASSGDRSNTEAFF.

The chain carries TRBV16 and TRBJ1-2; no clear D. The germline gives CDR1 KGHSY, CDR2 FQNENV. The CDR3 sequence is 12 residues long. V lost 0 bases and J lost 7, with 6 bases in between. The CDR3 here is CASSQSRLGYTF. In DNA form, the CDR3 reads TGTGCCAGCAGCCAATCGCGACTTGGCTACACCTTC.

CDR3 sequence: CASSGGTGGYQETQYF. CDR3 DNA: TGCGCCAGCAGCGGCGGGACAGGGGGTTACCAAGAGACCCAGTACTTC. This chain uses TRBV5-1 with TRBJ2-5; 11 bases match TRBD1. Germline assignment: CDR1 SGHRS and CDR2 YFSETQ. The CDR3 loop spans 16 amino acids. The junction had 5 bases not matched to a gene; V was cut back by 4 bases and J by 0 bases. Variable domain in full (rest from reference TRBV5-1 and TRBJ2-5): KAGVTQTPRYLIKTRGQQVTLSCSPISGHRSVSWYQQTPGQGLQFLFEYFSETQRNKGNFPGRFSGRQFSNSRSEMNVSTLELGDSALYLCASSGGTGGYQETQYFGPGTRLLVL.

The chain carries TRBV28 and TRBJ1-2; D is ambiguous. This CDR3 has 12 residues. The V and J ends lost 6 bases and 2 bases respectively, with 7 bases between them. The germline V gene encodes CDR1 MDHEN and CDR2 SYDVKM. The CDR3 DNA sequence: TGTGCCAGCAGCGGGATAAACTATGGCTACACCTTC. Amino acid sequence: CASSGINYGYTF.

This rearrangement joins TRBV7-2 to TRBJ2-2; D remains unclear. This CDR3 comprises 13 residues. The germline CDR1 and CDR2 sequences are SGHTA and FQGNSA. Trimming took off 5 bases at V and 2 bases at J, with 6 bases between the two ends. CDR3 sequence reads: CASSKSNTGELFF. The CDR3 nucleotides read TGTGCCAGCAGCAAATCTAACACCGGGGAGCTGTTTTTT.

This chain joins TRBV7-9 and TRBJ2-7; 7 nucleotides agree with TRBD2. The germline CDR1 and CDR2 sequences are SEHNR and FQNEAQ (reference sequence). V was pared by 4 bases and J by 3 bases, with 3 bases of the junction left unmatched. The CDR3 sequence is 13 residues long. The CDR3 region is CASSSTGGYEQYF. The DNA for the CDR3 is TGTGCCAGCAGCTCTACGGGGGGCTACGAGCAGTACTTC. The full variable domain, completed using reference TRBV7-9 and TRBJ2-7, is DTGVSQNPRHKITKRGQNVTFRCDPISEHNRLYWYRQTLGQGPEFLTYFQNEAQLEKSRLLSDRFSAERPKGSFSTLEIQRTEQGDSAMYLCASSSTGGYEQYFGPGTRLTVT.

This chain connects TRBV11-2 to TRBJ2-3; 10 positions match TRBD2. The CDR3 is made up of 17 amino acids. J was trimmed by 6 bases and V by 0 bases; bases with no gene match: 9. Looked up from germline, CDR1 is SGHAT and CDR2 is FQNNGV. The CDR3 here is CASSLDVLAGGSDTQYF. In DNA, the CDR3 is TGTGCCAGCAGCTTAGATGTTTTAGCGGGGGGATCCGATACGCAGTATTTT.